A selection of T cell receptor beta chains follows, all from one sample in a study of cytomegalovirus exposure and HLA in healthy donors. Only in-frame clones appear in the TCRdb table, and some are missing; sequencing was by immunoSEQ multiplex PCR. The sample records approximately 88,000 clones, about 96% being singletons. The sequenced material came from PBMCs. These receptors all stem from a woman aged 18-30 years in good health and CMV-seronegative. CDR3s include the opening cysteine and the closing phenylalanine or tryptophan. Each record gives: J gene, D gene, clone size, V gene, CDR3 protein. D genes are given only for firm matches. The listing skips clone size in some rows; elsewhere it reads once, few, many or a size class.

J gene: TRBJ1-1; D gene: TRBD1; clone size: once; V gene: TRBV19; CDR3 protein: CASRPDRANTEAFF
J gene: TRBJ2-7; D gene: TRBD2; clone size: NA; V gene: TRBV6-5; CDR3 protein: CASRVGTSVSYEQYF
J gene: TRBJ2-1; D gene: NA; clone size: NA; V gene: TRBV4-1; CDR3 protein: CASSQDLVRDEQFF
J gene: TRBJ1-4; D gene: TRBD1; clone size: NA; V gene: TRBV10-3; CDR3 protein: CAISAQGTTNEKLFF
J gene: TRBJ2-3; D gene: NA; clone size: NA; V gene: TRBV10-2; CDR3 protein: CASGRTRGTDTQYF
J gene: TRBJ2-2; D gene: NA; clone size: NA; V gene: TRBV4-2; CDR3 protein: CASSQVRSTGELFF
J gene: TRBJ2-6; D gene: NA; clone size: NA; V gene: TRBV6-4; CDR3 protein: CASGPGSGANVLTF
J gene: TRBJ2-7; D gene: NA; clone size: NA; V gene: TRBV28; CDR3 protein: CASSLLGSLYEQYF
J gene: TRBJ2-3; D gene: NA; clone size: NA; V gene: TRBV9; CDR3 protein: CASSVRAPSTDTQYF
J gene: TRBJ2-3; D gene: TRBD2; clone size: NA; V gene: TRBV27; CDR3 protein: CASRTSGAPTDTQYF
J gene: TRBJ2-1; D gene: TRBD2; clone size: NA; V gene: TRBV28; CDR3 protein: CASSSTSGEQFF
J gene: TRBJ2-5; D gene: NA; clone size: NA; V gene: TRBV6-5; CDR3 protein: CASSSIQETQYF
J gene: TRBJ1-1; D gene: TRBD1; clone size: NA; V gene: TRBV5-1; CDR3 protein: CASSPGQMNTEAFF
J gene: TRBJ1-2; D gene: TRBD1; clone size: NA; V gene: TRBV18; CDR3 protein: CASSPSQGDNYGYTF
J gene: TRBJ2-3; D gene: TRBD1; clone size: NA; V gene: TRBV7-9; CDR3 protein: CASSRGQGQPDTQYF
J gene: TRBJ1-1; D gene: TRBD1; clone size: NA; V gene: TRBV18; CDR3 protein: CASSPETGGAETEAFF
J gene: TRBJ2-1; D gene: TRBD2; clone size: NA; V gene: TRBV10-2; CDR3 protein: CASSDPFARGGQFF
J gene: TRBJ1-5; D gene: NA; clone size: NA; V gene: TRBV9; CDR3 protein: CASSVNGASNQPQHF
J gene: TRBJ2-3; D gene: TRBD1; clone size: NA; V gene: TRBV7-2; CDR3 protein: CASSMDRGDADTQYF
J gene: TRBJ2-3; D gene: NA; clone size: NA; V gene: TRBV5-1; CDR3 protein: CASSFGSSGTDTQYF
J gene: TRBJ1-1; D gene: NA; clone size: NA; V gene: TRBV29-1; CDR3 protein: CSVRGEGTEAFF
J gene: TRBJ2-3; D gene: NA; clone size: NA; V gene: TRBV27; CDR3 protein: CASSSSMAQGISTDTQYF